The sequence of this T cell receptor (beta chain) was determined in a study of blood T cells in healthy people across ages. The germline V gene encodes CDR1 SGHTA and CDR2 FQGNSA. Trimming took off 3 bases at V and 13 bases at J, with 16 bases between the two ends. CDR3 length equals 13 residues. Primers used in a second PCR of roughly 6 to 11 cycles were a sample-barcoded 5' primer and a J-beta primer mix. TCRdb ran MiXCR on the 5' RACE reads and lists one entry per CDR3 protein. The sample yields hundreds of thousands of distinct CDR3 sequences, roughly 49% seen once. This TCR derives from a woman aged 55-69 years in good health. Sequenced sample: blood. The rearrangement links TRBV7-2 to TRBJ2-4; D is unclear. CDR3 residues: CASSFETRLQQYF. Here the CDR3 DNA reads TGTGCCAGCAGCTTCGAGACTCGGCTACAGCAGTACTTC.